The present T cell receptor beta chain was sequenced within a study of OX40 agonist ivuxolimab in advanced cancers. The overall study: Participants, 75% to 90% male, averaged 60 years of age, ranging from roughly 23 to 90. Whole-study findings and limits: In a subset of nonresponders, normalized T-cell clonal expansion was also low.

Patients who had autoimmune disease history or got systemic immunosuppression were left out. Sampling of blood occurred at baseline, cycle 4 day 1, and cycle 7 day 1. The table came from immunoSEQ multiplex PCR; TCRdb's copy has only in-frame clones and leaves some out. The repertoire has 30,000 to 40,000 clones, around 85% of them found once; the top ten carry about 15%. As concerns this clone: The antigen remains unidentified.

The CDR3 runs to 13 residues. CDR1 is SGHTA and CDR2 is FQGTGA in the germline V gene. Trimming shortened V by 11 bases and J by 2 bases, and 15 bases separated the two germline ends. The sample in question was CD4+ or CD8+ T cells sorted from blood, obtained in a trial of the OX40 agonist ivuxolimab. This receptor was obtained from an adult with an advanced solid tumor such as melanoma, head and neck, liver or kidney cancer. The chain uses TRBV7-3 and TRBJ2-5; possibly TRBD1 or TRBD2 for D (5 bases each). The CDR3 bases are TGTGCCGGGGCGGGCAGTTCTCAAGAGACCCAGTACTTC. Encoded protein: CAGAGSSQETQYF. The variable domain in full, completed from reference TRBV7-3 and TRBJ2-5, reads GAGVSQTPSNKVTEKGKYVELRCDPISGHTALYWYRQSLGQGPEFLIYFQGTGAADDSGLPNDRFFAVRPEGSVSTLKIQRTERGDSAVYLCAGAGSSQETQYFGPGTRLLVL.